These T cell receptor beta chains were read from a single sample in a study of identical twins. TCRdb passed the 5' RACE reads through MiXCR, listing each CDR3 protein once. The profile shows 410,000 or so distinct CDR3 sequences, 15% to 20% of them singletons. The source material was naive T cells sorted from blood. The receptor set was obtained from a man aged 50-60 years in good health. CDR3s include the opening cysteine and the closing phenylalanine or tryptophan. The D gene is left open where the match is weak. Size values are once, few and many counts, or a class for expanded clones, and some rows have none.

cdr3_length,clone_size,d_call,j_call,v_call,cdr3_aa,cdr3_nt
18,few,TRBD2,TRBJ2-7,TRBV28,CASSPTSGMVRITYEQYF,TGTGCCAGCTCCCCGACTAGCGGGATGGTAAGGATTACCTACGAGCAGTACTTC
13,few,-,TRBJ1-3,TRBV20-1,CSAETTRGNTIYF,TGCAGTGCTGAGACTACTCGAGGAAACACCATATATTTT
17,-,-,TRBJ1-2,TRBV7-6,CASSPSQWAQGQVGYTF,TGTGCCAGCAGCCCTAGCCAGTGGGCTCAGGGGCAAGTTGGCTACACCTTC
11,-,TRBD1,TRBJ1-2,TRBV29-1,CSVDRGYGYTF,TGCAGCGTCGACAGGGGCTATGGCTACACCTTC
15,many,-,TRBJ1-1,TRBV10-3,CAISEPGQGNTEAFF,TGTGCCATCAGTGAGCCGGGGCAGGGGAACACTGAAGCTTTCTTT
12,many,-,TRBJ2-2,TRBV5-1,CASSILHGELFF,TGCGCCAGCAGTATTCTGCACGGGGAGCTGTTTTTT
14,many,-,TRBJ1-1,TRBV5-1,CASSSTVEGYEAFF,TGCGCCAGCAGCTCGACAGTGGAAGGGTATGAAGCTTTCTTT
16,-,TRBD1,TRBJ2-5,TRBV5-1,CASSLQGAQFGETQYF,TGCGCCAGCAGCTTGCAGGGGGCGCAGTTCGGGGAGACCCAGTACTTC
15,-,-,TRBJ2-3,TRBV4-3,CASSLEGGLTDTQYF,TGCGCCAGCAGCCTAGAGGGGGGGCTCACAGATACGCAGTATTTT
15,many,-,TRBJ1-5,TRBV28,CASSTIDTLEQPQHF,TGTGCCAGCAGTACCATAGACACTCTCGAACAGCCCCAGCATTTT
14,few,-,TRBJ2-7,TRBV20-1,CSAPRGGSSYEQYF,TGCAGTGCGCCGAGGGGGGGGAGCTCCTACGAGCAGTACTTC
14,-,-,TRBJ2-3,TRBV5-1,CASSLKVPTDTQYF,TGCGCCAGCAGCTTGAAGGTACCCACAGATACGCAGTATTTT
14,-,-,TRBJ1-1,TRBV5-1,CASSVGHTNTEAFF,TGCGCCAGCAGCGTCGGACATACGAACACTGAAGCTTTCTTT
14,many,-,TRBJ2-7,TRBV6-5,CASSYSIGPYEQYF,TGTGCCAGCAGTTACTCGATAGGTCCCTACGAGCAGTACTTC
15,few,-,TRBJ1-6,TRBV12-3/TRBV12-4,CASSGWGTNNSPLHF,TGTGCCAGCAGCGGGTGGGGGACCAATAATTCACCCCTCCACTTT
15,many,-,TRBJ1-1,TRBV6-1,CASSRDIPRDTEAFF,TGTGCCAGCAGTCGGGACATCCCAAGGGACACTGAAGCTTTCTTT
15,-,-,TRBJ2-5,TRBV7-9,CASSLAGRWHETQYF,TGTGCCAGCAGCTTAGCGGGCAGATGGCATGAGACCCAGTACTTC
16,many,TRBD1,TRBJ1-2,TRBV5-1,CASSLDLGQNNYGYTF,TGCGCCAGCAGCTTGGATCTGGGACAGAATAACTATGGCTACACCTTC
13,-,-,TRBJ1-3,TRBV29-1,CSVSGKGGNTIYF,TGCAGCGTTTCAGGGAAAGGGGGAAACACCATATATTTT
17,-,-,TRBJ2-6,TRBV4-3,CASSQDIGESGANVLTF,TGCGCCAGCAGCCAAGATATAGGGGAATCTGGGGCCAACGTCCTGACTTTC
14,once,TRBD2,TRBJ2-7,TRBV5-6,CASSTGTSGPSVYF,TGTGCCAGCAGCACCGGGACTAGCGGACCCTCAGTGTACTTC
15,few,TRBD2,TRBJ2-5,TRBV9,CASSPQAGGVETQYF,TGTGCCAGCAGCCCCCAAGCGGGAGGGGTAGAGACCCAGTACTTC
14,many,TRBD1,TRBJ2-7,TRBV28,CASRLTGGGYEQYF,TGTGCCAGCAGACTAACAGGGGGTGGATACGAGCAGTACTTC
14,many,-,TRBJ1-2,TRBV12-3/TRBV12-4,CASSLAPSNYGYTF,TGTGCCAGCAGTCTAGCCCCGTCTAACTATGGCTACACCTTC
16,few,-,TRBJ1-5,TRBV6-1,CASSELGGHSNQPQHF,TGTGCCAGCAGTGAACTTGGAGGGCACAGCAATCAGCCCCAGCATTTT
16,few,TRBD2,TRBJ2-4,TRBV6-1,CASSPTSGTAKNIQYF,TGTGCCAGCAGTCCGACTAGCGGGACGGCCAAAAACATTCAGTACTTC
14,few,-,TRBJ1-3,TRBV29-1,CSAGEGPGGNTIYF,TGCAGCGCCGGAGAAGGGCCAGGGGGAAACACCATATATTTT
16,few,TRBD1,TRBJ2-3,TRBV6-2/TRBV6-3,CASSLSTGTGLDTQYF,TGTGCCAGCAGTTTATCGACCGGGACAGGGCTAGATACGCAGTATTTT
16,few,-,TRBJ1-4,TRBV4-2,CASSQEGWTTNEKLFF,TGTGCCAGCAGCCAAGAGGGATGGACAACTAATGAAAAACTGTTTTTT
15,-,TRBD2,TRBJ2-1,TRBV7-6,CASSFRLAGVHEQFF,TGTGCCAGCAGCTTCCGACTAGCGGGAGTTCATGAGCAGTTCTTC
14,many,-,TRBJ2-7,TRBV6-2/TRBV6-3,CASSLTVRADEQYF,TGTGCCAGCAGCCTGACCGTACGGGCCGACGAGCAGTACTTC
14,many,TRBD1,TRBJ2-7,TRBV5-1,CASSGTGPGYEQYF,TGCGCCAGCAGTGGGACAGGGCCAGGGTACGAGCAGTACTTC
18,-,TRBD2,TRBJ2-1,TRBV27,CASSLEGGGRSSYNEQFF,TGTGCCAGCAGTTTGGAGGGCGGGGGGCGATCCTCCTACAATGAGCAGTTCTTC
16,-,TRBD1,TRBJ1-2,TRBV18,CASSPYTGGQNYGYTF,TGTGCCAGCTCACCATACACAGGGGGCCAAAACTATGGCTACACCTTC
14,many,-,TRBJ2-3,TRBV28,CASSFNKRTDTQYF,TGTGCCAGCAGTTTTAACAAACGCACAGATACGCAGTATTTT
16,many,-,TRBJ2-6,TRBV29-1,CSSDGGACSGANVLTF,TGCAGCTCCGATGGGGGTGCCTGCTCTGGGGCCAACGTCCTGACTTTC
17,-,-,TRBJ2-3,TRBV7-2,CASSTRGPETSTDTQYF,TGTGCCAGCAGCACCCGAGGGCCCGAAACTAGCACAGATACGCAGTATTTT
13,many,-,TRBJ2-5,TRBV25-1,CASSEGSQETQYF,TGTGCCAGCAGTGAAGGCAGCCAAGAGACCCAGTACTTC
13,few,-,TRBJ1-2,TRBV10-3,CAISVDINYGYTF,TGTGCCATCAGTGTAGACATTAACTATGGCTACACCTTC
14,few,TRBD1,TRBJ2-6,TRBV20-1,CSASRGTGANVLTF,TGCAGTGCTTCCAGGGGGACTGGGGCCAACGTCCTGACTTTC
13,-,-,TRBJ2-3,TRBV5-1,CASSLPATDTQYF,TGCGCCAGCAGCTTGCCAGCGACAGATACGCAGTATTTT
12,-,TRBD1,TRBJ1-6,TRBV12-3/TRBV12-4,CASSRAGQTLLF,TGTGCCAGCAGTAGAGCGGGACAGACCCTCCTCTTT
16,-,-,TRBJ2-1,TRBV10-2,CASSESKGFSYNEQFF,TGCGCCAGCAGTGAGTCGAAGGGCTTTTCCTACAATGAGCAGTTCTTC
13,-,-,TRBJ2-2,TRBV5-6,CASNHPNTGELFF,TGTGCCAGCAATCACCCGAACACCGGGGAGCTGTTTTTT
12,few,-,TRBJ1-1,TRBV10-3,CAIRNLGTEAFF,TGTGCCATCAGGAACTTGGGGACTGAAGCTTTCTTT
14,-,TRBD2,TRBJ2-3,TRBV15,CATRIEAGTDTQYF,TGTGCCACCAGGATCGAAGCGGGGACAGATACGCAGTATTTT
13,many,-,TRBJ1-1,TRBV5-1,CASRAGLNTEAFF,TGCGCCAGCAGAGCAGGATTGAACACTGAAGCTTTCTTT